These 24 T cell receptor beta chains share one sample of origin, sequenced in a study of PD-L1 blockade in urothelial cancer. Method: immunoSEQ multiplex PCR; TCRdb's copy keeps in-frame clones and lacks some. The sample yields tens of thousands of clones, just under 85% seen once. Time point specified: pretreatment peripheral blood. Material: PBMCs, obtained around atezolizumab (anti-PD-L1) treatment. These receptor sequences come from a man between 40 and 49 years old with urothelial cancer.

V and J are TRBV6-1 and TRBJ2-1; TRBD2 agrees at 8 bases. Germline lookup yields CDR1 MNHNS and CDR2 SASEGT. The CDR3 runs to 13 residues. The V segment lost 8 bases and the J segment 8 bases; nucleotides outside the gene matches: 8. The CDR3 here is CASSREALDEQFF. Written as DNA, the CDR3 is TGTGCCAGCTCGCGGGAGGCCTTGGATGAGCAGTTCTTC.

The CDR3 here is CASSLLGAKTQYF. In nucleotides, the CDR3 is TGTGCCAGCAGTTTATTAGGGGCCAAGACCCAGTACTTC. The V gene is TRBV28, the J gene TRBJ2-5; perhaps TRBD1 as D (5 bases). This CDR3 spans 13 amino acids. V lost 1 base and J lost 6, with 9 bases in between. Per germline, CDR1 MDHEN and CDR2 SYDVKM.

The rearrangement joins TRBV29-1 to TRBJ1-3; D not resolved. The CDR3 spans 14 residues. Between the trimmed V and J ends, which lost 1 base and 4 bases, there was a span of 11 bases. Germline V gene sequence: CDR1 SQVTM, CDR2 ANQGSEA. CDR3 nucleotides: TGCAGCGTTGAAGGAGGGATGGCCGGAAACACCATATATTTT. Translated: CSVEGGMAGNTIYF.

The V call is TRBV5-5, the J call TRBJ1-2; weak D call: TRBD1 (5 bases). Trimming took 7 bases from V and 8 from J, leaving 18 bases between them. CDR3 size: 13 residues. Germline lookup yields CDR1 SGHKS and CDR2 YYEKEE (reference sequence). The CDR3 DNA reads as TGTGCCAGCGGGGACTCCCTCCTGAGGGGCTACACCTTC. This translates into CASGDSLLRGYTF.

This chain connects TRBV9 to TRBJ2-3; TRBD2 agrees at 11 bases. CDR1 and CDR2 from the germline V gene are SGDLS and YYNGEE. V lost 2 bases and J lost 4; bases outside the gene matches: 0. The CDR3 spans 14 residues. The chain's CDR3 is CASSVSGRADTQYF. CDR3 in DNA: TGTGCCAGCAGCGTTAGCGGGAGGGCAGATACGCAGTATTTT. Filled out from reference TRBV9 and TRBJ2-3, the complete variable domain reads DSGVTQTPKHLITATGQRVTLRCSPRSGDLSVYWYQQSLDQGLQFLIQYYNGEERAKGNILERFSAQQFPDLHSELNLSSLELGDSALYFCASSVSGRADTQYFGPGTRLTVL.

This clone was seen at least ten times. The chain combines TRBV5-1 with TRBJ2-3; D may be TRBD1 (7 bases). Germline V gene sequence: CDR1 SGHRS, CDR2 YFSETQ. This CDR3 has 15 amino acids. Trimming pared 2 bases from V and 1 base from J, leaving 11 bases between. The CDR3 is CASSFQGGGTDTQYF. As DNA, the CDR3 is TGCGCCAGCAGCTTTCAGGGGGGCGGCACAGATACGCAGTATTTT.

This chain uses TRBV5-4 with TRBJ2-7; TRBD2 matches at 11 bases. Germline assignment: CDR1 SGHNT and CDR2 YYREEE (reference sequence). The CDR3 spans 15 residues. V shed 4 bases and J 4 bases; nucleotides not matched to a gene: 7. The CDR3 reads CASSQPTSGGYEQYF. The CDR3 coding sequence is TGTGCCAGCAGCCAACCTACTAGCGGGGGTTACGAGCAGTACTTC.

The chain has TRBV7-2 and TRBJ2-7; TRBD2 aligns across 11 bases. CDR1 and CDR2 from the germline V gene are SGHTA and FQGNSA. Unmatched junction bases numbered 6, after V lost 4 bases and J lost 4 bases. The CDR3 is 15 amino acids. The DNA of the CDR3 is TGTGCCAGCAGCTCACCAGGGACTAGCGGTTACGAGCAGTACTTC. Translating it yields CASSSPGTSGYEQYF.

This rearrangement joins TRBV11-2 to TRBJ2-2; D unclear. The CDR3 contains 16 residues. V shed 5 bases and J shed 5 bases, with 18 bases lying between them. From germline, CDR1 is SGHAT and CDR2 FQNNGV. This CDR3 reads CASSGLRRNPTGELFF. The CDR3 region has the DNA TGTGCCAGCAGCGGTTTAAGGCGGAACCCTACCGGGGAGCTGTTTTTT. Together with reference TRBV11-2 and TRBJ2-2, the CDR3 gives the full variable domain: EAGVAQSPRYKIIEKRQSVAFWCNPISGHATLYWYQQILGQGPKLLIQFQNNGVVDDSQLPKDRFSAERLKGVDSTLKIQPAKLEDSAVYLCASSGLRRNPTGELFFGEGSRLTVL.

The V gene is TRBV15, the J gene TRBJ1-5; 8 nucleotides agree with TRBD1. Germline assignment: CDR1 LNHNV and CDR2 YYDKDF (reference sequence). There are 15 residues in the CDR3. V dropped 5 bases and J dropped 4; count of bases not matched to a gene: 7. The chain's CDR3 is CATSGTGTGNQPQHF. CDR3 in DNA: TGTGCCACCAGCGGAACCGGGACAGGTAATCAGCCCCAGCATTTT.

The rearrangement links TRBV15 to TRBJ1-2, with a possible D match to TRBD1 (5 bases). V was pared by 5 bases and J by 7 bases, with 14 bases between. CDR1 LNHNV and CDR2 YYDKDF come from the germline V gene (reference sequence). The CDR3 consists of 13 residues. In DNA form, the CDR3 reads TGTGCCACCAGCTTGGACGGACAAGTTGGCTACACCTTC. As protein: CATSLDGQVGYTF.

The chain has TRBV30 and TRBJ1-5, with TRBD1 matching 7 bases. Losses at the gene ends were 0 bases for V and 3 bases for J; bases not matched to a gene: 5. Germline loops: CDR1 GTSNPN, CDR2 SVGIG (reference sequence). CDR3 length: 15 residues. CDR3 amino acids: CAWSVTGAINQPQHF. The CDR3, as DNA: TGTGCCTGGAGTGTAACAGGGGCAATCAATCAGCCCCAGCATTTT.

V is TRBV13 and J is TRBJ2-3; 9 positions agree with TRBD1. The CDR3 spans 15 residues. V gave up 5 bases and J gave up 3 bases; unmatched junction bases: 6. Germline V lookup: CDR1 PRHDT, CDR2 FYEKMQ (reference sequence). The CDR3 loop reads CASSQGTGSTDTQYF. The CDR3 nucleotides read TGTGCCAGCAGCCAAGGGACAGGGAGTACAGATACGCAGTATTTT.

V gene TRBV28 combines with J gene TRBJ2-1; D unclear. V was trimmed by 4 bases and J by 0 bases, leaving 16 bases between them. The CDR3 is made up of 17 amino acids. Germline V gene sequence: CDR1 MDHEN, CDR2 SYDVKM. The CDR3 here is CASSSPWAPSSYNEQFF. The CDR3 DNA reads as TGTGCCAGCAGTTCCCCATGGGCGCCGTCCTCCTACAATGAGCAGTTCTTC. The variable domain in full, with the rest retrieved from reference TRBV28 and TRBJ2-1, is DVKVTQSSRYLVKRTGEKVFLECVQDMDHENMFWYRQDPGLGLRLIYFSYDVKMKEKGDIPEGYSVSREKKERFSLILESASTNQTSMYLCASSSPWAPSSYNEQFFGPGTRLTVL.

The gene calls are TRBV6-1 and TRBJ1-2; no clear D. The CDR3 runs to 12 residues. V lost 1 base to trimming and J lost 8 bases, with 8 bases between them. Per germline, CDR1 MNHNS and CDR2 SASEGT. The CDR3 loop is CASSEGAWGYTF. The DNA for the CDR3 is TGTGCCAGCAGTGAAGGGGCGTGGGGCTACACCTTC.

J is TRBJ2-7 and V is TRBV27; TRBD2 matches at 7 bases. Germline CDR1 reads MNHEY; CDR2 reads SMNVEV (reference sequence). The CDR3 extends over 16 amino acids. With 5 bases clipped from V and 7 bases from J, the junction kept 17 bases outside the gene matches. CDR3 amino acids: CASSGGLGRADKEQYF. The CDR3 DNA reads as TGTGCCAGCAGTGGGGGTCTGGGGAGGGCGGATAAGGAGCAGTACTTC.

The V gene is TRBV4-1, the J gene TRBJ2-3; 11 bases match TRBD2. V shed 3 bases and J 5 bases; nucleotides not matched to a gene: 7. There are 16 residues in the CDR3. In germline, CDR1 is MGHRA, CDR2 YSYEKL. CDR3 nucleotides: TGCGCCAGCAGCCATACTACGACTAGCGGGATAGATACGCAGTATTTT. This gives the protein CASSHTTTSGIDTQYF.

This chain joins TRBV19 and TRBJ1-5; TRBD1 might be the D (5 bases). CDR3 length: 14 amino acids. V gave up 6 bases and J gave up 5 bases, with 14 bases separating them. Germline values: CDR1 LNHDA, CDR2 SQIVND (reference sequence). In nucleotides, the CDR3 is TGTGCCAGTAGGACAGCGGGGCGAGATCAGCCCCAGCATTTT. Its translation: CASRTAGRDQPQHF.

This chain connects TRBV28 to TRBJ2-3; TRBD2 is a possible D gene (5 bases). The germline gives CDR1 MDHEN, CDR2 SYDVKM. With 4 bases removed from V and 1 base from J, the gap between germline ends came to 12 bases. This CDR3 contains 15 residues. CDR3 coding DNA: TGTGCCAGCAGTTCGGACTCCCTCCGCACAGATACGCAGTATTTT. It yields the protein CASSSDSLRTDTQYF.

V is TRBV5-6 and J is TRBJ2-7, with 10 bases that match TRBD1. CDR1 is SGHDT and CDR2 is YYEEEE in the germline V gene. The CDR3 is 17 residues long. After removal of 4 bases from V and 0 bases from J, the junction contained 10 bases not matched to a gene. CDR3 nucleotide sequence: TGTGCCAGCAGCCGGACGAAGAGGGACAGGGGCTCCTACGAGCAGTACTTC. It encodes CASSRTKRDRGSYEQYF.

CDR3 residues: CASSYIPSTSGIMRYYNEQFF. CDR3 DNA sequence: TGTGCCAGCAGTTATATCCCCTCGACTAGCGGGATTATGAGATACTACAATGAGCAGTTCTTC. The V gene is TRBV6-7, the J gene TRBJ2-1, with 11 bases aligning to TRBD2. TRBV6-7 is labeled an ORF, and its function is uncertain. Trimming cost V 3 bases and J 3 bases; bases outside gene matches: 19. CDR3 length: 21 residues.

The rearrangement joins TRBV9 to TRBJ2-1, with 10 bases that match TRBD2. Germline V CDR1 and CDR2: SGDLS, YYNGEE. V was pared by 0 bases and J by 9 bases, with 15 bases of the junction left unmatched. The CDR3 contains 18 residues. The CDR3 DNA is TGTGCCAGCAGCGTAGGGCTAGCGGGAGAGAAGCAGGGCGGTGAGCAGTTCTTC. As protein: CASSVGLAGEKQGGEQFF.

The J gene is TRBJ2-7, the V gene TRBV7-3, with 10 bases that match TRBD1. Germline V CDR1 and CDR2: SGHTA, FQGTGA. The CDR3 covers 13 residues. V lost 5 bases, J lost 5 bases, and 3 bases stayed unmatched. Written as DNA, the CDR3 is TGTGCCAGCAGCGCGACAGGGGGCGACGAGCAGTACTTC. This encodes CASSATGGDEQYF. Drawing the rest from reference TRBV7-3 and TRBJ2-7, the complete variable domain is GAGVSQTPSNKVTEKGKYVELRCDPISGHTALYWYRQSLGQGPEFLIYFQGTGAADDSGLPNDRFFAVRPEGSVSTLKIQRTERGDSAVYLCASSATGGDEQYFGPGTRLTVT.

This clone appeared a single time. This sequence joins TRBV18 and TRBJ2-7; no definite D call. CDR1 is KGHSH and CDR2 is LQKENI in the germline V gene. Trimming stripped 5 bases from V and 3 bases from J, with 8 bases between. The CDR3 loop spans 12 amino acids. As DNA, the CDR3 is TGTGCCAGCTCAGAGCTTTTCTACGAGCAGTACTTC. Its protein product is CASSELFYEQYF.